Listed here are 16 T cell receptor beta chains from one sample, sequenced in a study of cytomegalovirus exposure and HLA in healthy donors. Here immunoSEQ multiplex PCR was the method, and the copy in TCRdb shows in-frame clones only, minus some. The table records around 300,000 clones, 80% to 90% of them present only once. The sequenced sample consisted of PBMCs. The receptors were gathered from a woman under 30 in good health and CMV-seronegative.

The V call is TRBV18, the J call TRBJ1-5, with TRBD1 as a possible D gene (5 bases). V lost 6 bases and J lost 3, with 15 bases in between. The CDR3 has 15 amino acids. Germline CDR1 and CDR2: KGHSH and LQKENI. The CDR3 sequence: CASSPLVGVNQPQHF. The CDR3 nucleotides are TGTGCCAGCTCCCCCTTAGTAGGGGTCAATCAGCCCCAGCATTTT.

This chain connects TRBV9 to TRBJ2-1; D may be TRBD1 (6 bases). Germline CDR1 reads SGDLS; CDR2 reads YYNGEE. With 0 bases removed from V and 4 bases from J, the gap between germline ends came to 11 bases. The CDR3 consists of 15 residues. In DNA, the CDR3 is TGTGCCAGCAGCGTAGAACAGGGAAGGTACAATGAGCAGTTCTTC. Amino acids: CASSVEQGRYNEQFF.

In its sample, this clone was seen a few times. This chain links TRBV4-1 with TRBJ1-5, with 7 bases identical to TRBD1. The CDR3 covers 17 residues. Germline V gene sequence: CDR1 MGHRA, CDR2 YSYEKL. V was pared by 4 bases and J by 2 bases, with 11 bases of the junction left unmatched. Written as DNA, the CDR3 is TGCGCCAGCAGCCTAACAACAGGGGTTCGGGGCAATCAGCCCCAGCATTTT. Translation: CASSLTTGVRGNQPQHF.

This clone has only a few counts. The chain links TRBV2 to TRBJ2-1; 8 bases match TRBD2. Trimming at V came to 5 bases and at J to 3 bases, leaving 6 bases not matched to a gene. Germline V gives CDR1 SNHLY, CDR2 FYNNEI. The CDR3 consists of 15 residues. The CDR3 loop reads CASSTETSDYNEQFF. The CDR3 DNA reads TGTGCCAGCAGTACAGAGACTAGCGACTACAATGAGCAGTTCTTC.

The V and J genes are TRBV5-1 and TRBJ1-2, with 7 positions matching TRBD1. V lost 1 base to trimming and J lost 3 bases; unmatched junction nucleotides: 9. CDR3 length equals 16 residues. Germline V gene lookup returns CDR1 SGHRS and CDR2 YFSETQ. CDR3 sequence: CASSLLQTGLDYGYTF. The CDR3 bases are TGCGCCAGCAGCTTGTTGCAGACAGGGTTGGACTATGGCTACACCTTC.

The chain employs TRBV6-4 and TRBJ2-3; no firm D call. Germline V gives CDR1 MRHNA, CDR2 SNTAGT. The CDR3 spans 15 residues. Trimming pared 3 bases from V and 3 bases from J, leaving 13 bases between. The CDR3 coding sequence is TGTGCCAGCAGTGAAAACTATAGGTGGACAGATACGCAGTATTTT. Translated, it gives CASSENYRWTDTQYF.

The chain links TRBV11-2 to TRBJ2-7; D is perhaps TRBD2 (6 bases). CDR3 length equals 15 residues. V lost 3 bases, J lost 0 bases, and 12 bases lay in between. Per germline, CDR1 SGHAT and CDR2 FQNNGV. CDR3 loop: CASSLEGRSSYEQYF. The CDR3 DNA reads as TGTGCCAGCAGCTTGGAGGGGAGAAGCTCCTACGAGCAGTACTTC.

This rearrangement joins TRBV2 to TRBJ1-2, with a possible D match to TRBD1 (5 bases). Per the germline V gene, CDR1 is SNHLY and CDR2 is FYNNEI. The CDR3 length is 12 residues. V was cut by 7 bases and J by 5 bases, with 11 bases left in between. The CDR3 loop is CASNDDSYGYTF. The CDR3, as DNA: TGTGCCAGCAATGACGACAGTTATGGCTACACCTTC.

V usage is TRBV9 and J usage is TRBJ2-2; 8 bases align to TRBD2. Germline CDR1 and CDR2: SGDLS and YYNGEE. The CDR3 spans 16 residues. V lost 1 base, J lost 3 bases, and 5 bases stayed unmatched. CDR3 bases: TGTGCCAGCAGCGTATCACTAGCGGAGCACACCGGGGAGCTGTTTTTT. Protein sequence: CASSVSLAEHTGELFF.

This chain connects TRBV5-1 to TRBJ2-1; TRBD2 matches at 13 bases. The CDR3 totals 15 residues. J gave up 7 bases and V 2 bases, and 3 bases lay outside the gene matches. CDR1 and CDR2 from the germline V gene are SGHRS and YFSETQ. The CDR3 DNA reads TGCGCCAGCAGCTTACTAGCGGGAGGGCCTAATGAGCAGTTCTTC. Protein product: CASSLLAGGPNEQFF. The full variable domain, its missing parts supplied by reference TRBV5-1 and TRBJ2-1, is KAGVTQTPRYLIKTRGQQVTLSCSPISGHRSVSWYQQTPGQGLQFLFEYFSETQRNKGNFPGRFSGRQFSNSRSEMNVSTLELGDSALYLCASSLLAGGPNEQFFGPGTRLTVL.

The chain is built from TRBV4-1 and TRBJ2-7; 11 bases are shared with TRBD2. CDR3 length: 15 residues. CDR1 and CDR2 (germline): MGHRA, YSYEKL. V lost 3 bases to trimming and J lost 2 bases; unmatched junction nucleotides: 3. The CDR3 sequence is CASSQIAGGPYEQYF. The DNA for the CDR3 is TGCGCCAGCAGCCAGATAGCGGGGGGGCCCTACGAGCAGTACTTC.

The table lists this clone with many counts. At the DNA level, this CDR3 is encoded by other sequences in the same sample as well. The chain employs TRBV6-5 and TRBJ2-7; TRBD1 matches 10 bases. CDR3 length: 13 amino acids. CDR1 and CDR2 from the germline V gene are MNHEY and SVGAGI. Losses at the gene ends were 5 bases for V and 5 bases for J; bases not matched to a gene: 3. The CDR3 is CASSRDRGHEQYF. CDR3 bases: TGTGCCAGCAGTCGGGACAGGGGCCACGAGCAGTACTTC.

The J gene is TRBJ1-2, the V gene TRBV7-9; a possible D gene is TRBD1 (6 bases). CDR1 and CDR2 from the germline V gene are SEHNR and FQNEAQ (reference sequence). V gave up 0 bases and J gave up 3 bases, with 11 bases separating them. The CDR3 has 15 amino acids. The chain's CDR3 is CASSLADSKHYGYTF. CDR3 nucleotide sequence: TGTGCCAGCAGCTTAGCGGACAGCAAACACTATGGCTACACCTTC.

This chain connects TRBV5-1 to TRBJ1-4; D perhaps matches TRBD1 (6 bases). Germline V gene data show CDR1 as SGHRS and CDR2 as YFSETQ. This CDR3 has 14 amino acids. V was clipped by 4 bases and J by 3 bases, with 10 bases between them. In nucleotides, the CDR3 is TGCGCCAGCAGCCTGGACAGTTCTAATGAAAAACTGTTTTTT. Protein sequence: CASSLDSSNEKLFF.

The chain links TRBV5-6 to TRBJ1-2; the D gene is possibly TRBD1 (5 bases). The CDR3 contains 15 residues. V lost 2 bases to trimming and J lost 2 bases, with 13 bases between them. CDR1 is SGHDT and CDR2 is YYEEEE in the germline V gene. The CDR3 is CASSLTGLWNYGYTF. CDR3 bases: TGTGCCAGCAGCTTAACAGGATTGTGGAACTATGGCTACACCTTC.

The chain joins TRBV11-2 to TRBJ2-3; the match to TRBD2 covers 11 bases. The J segment lost 4 bases and the V segment lost 4 bases, leaving 10 bases of the junction unmatched. CDR1 is SGHAT and CDR2 is FQNNGV in the germline V gene. The CDR3 runs 17 residues. The CDR3 loop reads CASSSPSSGRKADTQYF. CDR3 sequence (DNA): TGTGCCAGCAGCTCACCATCTAGCGGGAGGAAAGCAGATACGCAGTATTTT.